Each of the 13 T cell receptor beta chains below was sequenced from the same sample in a study of T-cell memory formation after mild COVID-19. MiXCR was run by TCRdb on the 5' RACE reads, yielding one entry per CDR3 protein. The table includes 100,000 to 150,000 distinct CDR3 sequences, roughly 6.2% detected once. Sequences were obtained from PBMCs or a T cell subset sorted from them (not recorded which). The receptor source for this set is an adult woman who had mild COVID-19 (a few samples of this study predate the infection). Cell type and time point are not known.

This clonotype was found a few times. The chain employs TRBV20-1 and TRBJ1-1, with TRBD1 as a possible D gene (6 bases). There are 14 residues in the CDR3. The V end lost 3 bases, the J end lost 3 bases, and 14 bases lay between the germline ends. Germline V CDR1 and CDR2: DFQATT, SNEGSKA (reference sequence). CDR3 sequence: CSASPWGLDTEAFF. Here the CDR3 DNA reads TGCAGTGCTAGCCCATGGGGGCTAGACACTGAAGCTTTCTTT.

This clonotype was observed a handful of times. The CDR3 DNA is TGTGCCAGCTCACCCGGGACAAGGATCGAAGCTTTCTTT. Translating gives CASSPGTRIEAFF. The rearrangement uses TRBV18 and TRBJ1-1, with D possibly TRBD1 on 6 matching bases. Trimming left V 3 bases short and J 8 bases short, with 13 bases between. The CDR3 has 13 amino acids. Looked up from germline, CDR1 is KGHSH and CDR2 is LQKENI.

This clonotype was seen at least ten times. This chain connects TRBV20-1 to TRBJ2-3; D unclear. CDR1 and CDR2 from the germline V gene are DFQATT and SNEGSKA (reference sequence). The V end lost 5 bases, the J end lost 5 bases, and 14 bases lay between the germline ends. There are 13 residues in the CDR3. CDR3 bases: TGCAGTGCTTTTCATTGGTTTGGAGATACGCAGTATTTT. Its translation is CSAFHWFGDTQYF.

In its sample, this clonotype was seen a few times. The chain joins TRBV20-1 to TRBJ1-4; D unresolved. Between the trimmed V and J ends, which lost 3 bases and 7 bases, there was a span of 24 bases. The germline gives CDR1 DFQATT, CDR2 SNEGSKA (reference sequence). This CDR3 is 17 amino acids long. CDR3 residues: CSARDRRAGFRVEKLFF. The DNA for the CDR3 is TGCAGTGCTAGGGACCGGCGAGCGGGCTTCCGAGTTGAAAAACTGTTTTTT.

This clonotype was seen many times. The rearrangement uses TRBV12-3 or TRBV12-4 and TRBJ2-5, with a weak D call TRBD2 (5 bases). Trimming removed 6 bases at V and 9 bases at J, with 17 bases between. The CDR3 has 13 residues. CDR3 in DNA: TGTGCCAGCAGAGATAGCGTTCTAGGGTCCCAGTACTTC. This sequence encodes CASRDSVLGSQYF.

This clonotype came up many times. The V and J genes are TRBV18 and TRBJ2-1, with D unclear. This CDR3 contains 11 residues. The germline V gene encodes CDR1 KGHSH and CDR2 LQKENI. V was pared by 2 bases and J by 8 bases, with 4 bases between. CDR3 sequence: CASSPKDEQFF. The CDR3 DNA follows: TGTGCCAGCTCACCAAAGGATGAGCAGTTCTTC.

By its share, this clonotype is medium-sized. The V and J genes are TRBV29-1 and TRBJ2-7; no clear D. Deletions cut 4 bases from V and 1 base from J, with 5 bases between. Germline V gives CDR1 SQVTM, CDR2 ANQGSEA. The CDR3 consists of 11 residues. The CDR3 is CSVANSYEQYF. In nucleotides, the CDR3 is TGCAGCGTTGCAAATTCCTACGAGCAGTACTTC.

This clonotype was recorded at least ten times. This chain connects TRBV4-2 to TRBJ2-7; 7 bases match TRBD1. This CDR3 spans 15 amino acids. Trimming cost V 3 bases and J 2 bases; bases outside gene matches: 7. Germline V CDR1 and CDR2: LGHNA, YNFKEQ. The CDR3 nucleotides read TGTGCCAGCAGCCAGAACCGGGACAGAGCCTACGAGCAGTACTTC. Amino acid sequence: CASSQNRDRAYEQYF.

J is TRBJ2-3 and V is TRBV2; D is ambiguous. Germline CDR1 and CDR2: SNHLY and FYNNEI. V was clipped by 7 bases and J by 5 bases, with 13 bases between them. CDR3 length: 13 residues. In nucleotides, the CDR3 is TGTGCCAGCACCTCCGGTTTTGGAGATACGCAGTATTTT. Protein: CASTSGFGDTQYF.

The genes are TRBV7-2 and TRBJ2-3; D not certain. Per germline, CDR1 SGHTA and CDR2 FQGNSA. CDR3 length: 12 residues. V shed 4 bases and J shed 9 bases, with 11 bases lying between them. The CDR3 nucleotides are TGTGCCAGCAGCTCCCGACAATCAACGCAGTATTTT. Its protein is CASSSRQSTQYF.

This clonotype was observed at least ten times. V gene TRBV12-3 or TRBV12-4 combines with J gene TRBJ2-2; D possibly corresponds to TRBD1 (6 bases). This CDR3 comprises 14 residues. V lost 7 bases and J 6 bases, leaving 15 bases between the germline ends. This CDR3 reads CASTRRDTPGELFF. The CDR3 DNA sequence: TGTGCCAGCACTCGCCGGGACACCCCCGGGGAGCTGTTTTTT.

The table lists this clonotype with a few counts. The chain joins TRBV4-2 to TRBJ2-7; D assignment may be TRBD1 or TRBD2 (5 bases each). The CDR3 covers 15 residues. V gave up 1 base and J gave up 0 bases, with 10 bases separating them. CDR1 is LGHNA and CDR2 is YNFKEQ in the germline V gene. The CDR3 DNA follows: TGTGCCAGCAGCCAAGCCTGGGGGAGCTCCTACGAGCAGTACTTC. Its translation: CASSQAWGSSYEQYF.

Many counts were recorded for this clonotype. The V call is TRBV5-1, the J call TRBJ2-5; tentatively, D is TRBD1 (6 bases). The CDR3 has 17 amino acids. Between the trimmed V and J ends, which lost 2 bases and 5 bases, there was a span of 22 bases. CDR1 and CDR2 from the germline V gene are SGHRS and YFSETQ. This chain's CDR3 is CASSFRDRFGQSETQYF. In nucleotides, the CDR3 is TGCGCCAGCAGCTTTCGAGACAGGTTTGGGCAGTCCGAGACCCAGTACTTC.